These 9 T cell receptor beta chains originate from one sample sequenced in a study of blood T cell repertoires in COVID-19. Clones were sequenced by immunoSEQ multiplex PCR, and TCRdb holds only the in-frame ones, with some missing. The table shows under 150,000 clones, with around nine tenths occurring only once. Sequenced input: peripheral blood. The receptors shown here come from a woman aged 40 to 50 with acute or convalescent COVID-19.

This chain joins TRBV19 and TRBJ2-7; 8 bases match TRBD1. Germline CDR1 and CDR2: LNHDA and SQIVND (reference sequence). The CDR3 is 13 residues long. V was clipped by 3 bases and J by 7 bases; unmatched bases: 5. CDR3 sequence (DNA): TGTGCCAGTAGTATCTACAGGGGGGATGAGCAGTACTTC. Translating gives CASSIYRGDEQYF. The full variable domain, its missing parts supplied by reference TRBV19 and TRBJ2-7, is DGGITQSPKYLFRKEGQNVTLSCEQNLNHDAMYWYRQDPGQGLRLIYYSQIVNDFQKGDIAEGYSVSREKKESFPLTVTSAQKNPTAFYLCASSIYRGDEQYFGPGTRLTVT.

This clone came up once. V gene TRBV7-2 combines with J gene TRBJ2-2; TRBD2 might be the D (5 bases). This CDR3 is built from 14 residues. The V end lost 2 bases, the J end lost 4 bases, and 8 bases lay between the germline ends. Germline assignment: CDR1 SGHTA and CDR2 FQGNSA. CDR3 protein: CASSLIAITGELFF. The CDR3 nucleotides are TGTGCCAGCAGCTTAATAGCGATCACCGGGGAGCTGTTTTTT.

V gene TRBV3-1 (or the pseudogene TRBV3-2) combines with J gene TRBJ2-2; 12 bases align to TRBD2. Per germline, CDR1 LGHDT and CDR2 YNNKEL (reference sequence). The V gene end was trimmed by 2 bases and the J gene end by 5 bases; junction bases not matched to a gene: 3. The CDR3 is made up of 16 amino acids. CDR3 residues: CASSQQLAGGTGELFF. The CDR3 region has the DNA TGTGCCAGCAGCCAACAACTAGCGGGGGGAACCGGGGAGCTGTTTTTT.

The V and J genes are TRBV5-4 and TRBJ2-6, with 7 nucleotides matching TRBD1. V dropped 3 bases and J dropped 3; count of bases not matched to a gene: 9. This CDR3 contains 17 residues. Per the germline V gene, CDR1 is SGHNT and CDR2 is YYREEE (reference sequence). This CDR3 reads CASSSQGQGSGANVLTF. CDR3 DNA: TGTGCCAGCAGCTCACAGGGGCAGGGAAGTGGGGCCAACGTCCTGACTTTC.

This chain connects TRBV3-1 (or the pseudogene TRBV3-2) to TRBJ1-2, with 9 bases that match TRBD1. There are 15 residues in the CDR3. Germline loops: CDR1 LGHDT, CDR2 YNNKEL (reference sequence). V shed 1 base and J 6 bases; nucleotides not matched to a gene: 6. The CDR3 is CASSQGPTGGDGYTF. CDR3 DNA: TGTGCCAGCAGCCAAGGCCCAACAGGGGGCGATGGCTACACCTTC.

V gene TRBV12-5 combines with J gene TRBJ1-5; D ambiguous. Germline V gives CDR1 LGHNT, CDR2 FRNRAP. Trimming took 8 bases from V and 2 from J, leaving 10 bases between them. The CDR3 extends over 13 amino acids. The CDR3 reads CASSPGGNQPQHF. Written as DNA, the CDR3 is TGTGCTAGTTCTCCGGGAGGCAATCAGCCCCAGCATTTT. Together with reference TRBV12-5 and TRBJ1-5, the CDR3 gives the full variable domain: DARVTQTPRHKVTEMGQEVTMRCQPILGHNTVFWYRQTMMQGLELLAYFRNRAPLDDSGMPKDRFSAEMPDATLATLKIQPSEPRDSAVYFCASSPGGNQPQHFGDGTRLSIL.

As concerns this clone: The sample has other DNA sequences that encode this CDR3 too. The chain employs TRBV30 and TRBJ2-7; D perhaps matches TRBD2 (5 bases). Trimming pared 2 bases from V and 1 base from J, leaving 9 bases between. The V gene's germline CDR1 is GTSNPN and CDR2 SVGIG (reference sequence). CDR3 length: 13 residues. In nucleotides, the CDR3 is TGTGCCTGGAGTACGGGGTTATCCTACGAGCAGTACTTC. Amino acids: CAWSTGLSYEQYF.

This chain joins TRBV27 and TRBJ2-7, with D uncertain. This CDR3 contains 14 residues. Germline values: CDR1 MNHEY, CDR2 SMNVEV (reference sequence). With 6 bases removed from V and 3 bases from J, the gap between germline ends came to 15 bases. The CDR3 bases are TGTGCCAGCAGCATTAGTAATCTAGGCTACGAGCAGTACTTC. Translated, it gives CASSISNLGYEQYF.

This clone was counted between two and nine times. The chain recombines TRBV29-1 with TRBJ1-2; D is uncertain. Between the trimmed V and J ends, which lost 6 bases and 2 bases, there was a span of 13 bases. The germline V gene has CDR1 SQVTM and CDR2 ANQGSEA. This CDR3 is built from 13 residues. In DNA form, the CDR3 reads TGCAGCGTCTCTAGCGGGCAGAACTATGGCTACACCTTC. This gives the protein CSVSSGQNYGYTF.